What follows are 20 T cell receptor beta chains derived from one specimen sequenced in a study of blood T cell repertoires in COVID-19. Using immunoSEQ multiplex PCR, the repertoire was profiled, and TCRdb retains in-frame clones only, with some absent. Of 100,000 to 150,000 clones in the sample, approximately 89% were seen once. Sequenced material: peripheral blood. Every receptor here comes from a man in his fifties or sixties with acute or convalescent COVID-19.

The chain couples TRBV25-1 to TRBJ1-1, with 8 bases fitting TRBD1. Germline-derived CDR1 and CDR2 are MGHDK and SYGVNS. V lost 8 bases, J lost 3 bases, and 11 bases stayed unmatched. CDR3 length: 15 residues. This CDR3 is CASSPTTGAYTEAFF. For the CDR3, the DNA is TGTGCCAGCTCCCCCACGACAGGGGCGTACACTGAAGCTTTCTTT.

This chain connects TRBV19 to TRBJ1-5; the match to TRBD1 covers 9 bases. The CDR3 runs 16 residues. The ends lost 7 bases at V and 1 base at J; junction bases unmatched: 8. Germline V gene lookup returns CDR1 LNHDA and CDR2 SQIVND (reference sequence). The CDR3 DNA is TGTGCCAGTAAGGGGGACAGGGAAGGGAGCAATCAGCCCCAGCATTTT. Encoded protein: CASKGDREGSNQPQHF.

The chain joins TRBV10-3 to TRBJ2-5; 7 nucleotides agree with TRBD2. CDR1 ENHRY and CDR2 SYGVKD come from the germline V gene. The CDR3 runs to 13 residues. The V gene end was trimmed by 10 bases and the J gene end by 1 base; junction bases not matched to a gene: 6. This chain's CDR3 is CATRDYLQETQYF. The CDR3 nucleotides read TGTGCCACCAGGGACTACCTCCAAGAGACCCAGTACTTC.

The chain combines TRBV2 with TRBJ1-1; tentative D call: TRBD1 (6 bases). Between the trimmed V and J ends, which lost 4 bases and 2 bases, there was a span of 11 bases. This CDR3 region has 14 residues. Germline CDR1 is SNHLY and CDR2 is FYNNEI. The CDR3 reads CASSAGVRNTEAFF. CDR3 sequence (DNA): TGTGCCAGCAGTGCAGGGGTACGCAACACTGAAGCTTTCTTT. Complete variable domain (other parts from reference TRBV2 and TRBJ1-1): EPEVTQTPSHQVTQMGQEVILRCVPISNHLYFYWYRQILGQKVEFLVSFYNNEISEKSEIFDDQFSVERPDGSNFTLKIRSTKLEDSAMYFCASSAGVRNTEAFFGQGTRLTVV.

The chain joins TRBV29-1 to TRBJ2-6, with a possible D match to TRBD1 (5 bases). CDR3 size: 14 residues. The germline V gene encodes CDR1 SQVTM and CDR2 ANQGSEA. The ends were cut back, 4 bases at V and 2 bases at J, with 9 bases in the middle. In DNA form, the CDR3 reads TGCAGCGTTGTCTCAGGGACTGGGGCCAACGTCCTGACTTTC. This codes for CSVVSGTGANVLTF.

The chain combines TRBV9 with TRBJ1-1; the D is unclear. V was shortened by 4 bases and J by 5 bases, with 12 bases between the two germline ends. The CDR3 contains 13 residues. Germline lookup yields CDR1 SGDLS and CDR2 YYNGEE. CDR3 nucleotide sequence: TGTGCCAGCAGCCCGGTCCCGGAGACTGAAGCTTTCTTT. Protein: CASSPVPETEAFF.

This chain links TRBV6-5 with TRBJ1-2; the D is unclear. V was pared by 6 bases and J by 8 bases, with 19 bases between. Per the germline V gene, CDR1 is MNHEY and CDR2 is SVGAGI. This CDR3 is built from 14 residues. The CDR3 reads CASRPLNPSRGYTF. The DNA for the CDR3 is TGTGCCAGCAGACCTCTCAATCCATCTAGAGGCTACACCTTC.

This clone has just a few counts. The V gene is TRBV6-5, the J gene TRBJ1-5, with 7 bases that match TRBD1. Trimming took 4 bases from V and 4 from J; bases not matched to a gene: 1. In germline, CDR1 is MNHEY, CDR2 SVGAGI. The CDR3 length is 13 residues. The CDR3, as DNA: TGTGCCAGCAGTTCAGGGGGAAATCAGCCCCAGCATTTT. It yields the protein CASSSGGNQPQHF.

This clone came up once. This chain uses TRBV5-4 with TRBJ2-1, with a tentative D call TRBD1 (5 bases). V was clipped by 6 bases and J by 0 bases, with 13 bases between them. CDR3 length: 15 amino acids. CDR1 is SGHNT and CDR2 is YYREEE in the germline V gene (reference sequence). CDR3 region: CASTTDWGSYNEQFF. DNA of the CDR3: TGTGCCAGCACGACAGATTGGGGCTCCTACAATGAGCAGTTCTTC.

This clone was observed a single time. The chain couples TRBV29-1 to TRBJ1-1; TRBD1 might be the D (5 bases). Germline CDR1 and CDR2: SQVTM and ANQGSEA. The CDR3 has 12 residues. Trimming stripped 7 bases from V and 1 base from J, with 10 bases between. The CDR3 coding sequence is TGCAGCGCTGCGACAGAGAACACTGAAGCTTTCTTT. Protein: CSAATENTEAFF.

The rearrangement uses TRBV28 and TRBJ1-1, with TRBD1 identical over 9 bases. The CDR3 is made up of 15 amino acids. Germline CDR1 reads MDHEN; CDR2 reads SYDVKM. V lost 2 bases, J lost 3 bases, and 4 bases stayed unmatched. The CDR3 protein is CASSLGDRDHTEAFF. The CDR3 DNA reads TGTGCCAGCAGTTTAGGGGACAGGGACCACACTGAAGCTTTCTTT.

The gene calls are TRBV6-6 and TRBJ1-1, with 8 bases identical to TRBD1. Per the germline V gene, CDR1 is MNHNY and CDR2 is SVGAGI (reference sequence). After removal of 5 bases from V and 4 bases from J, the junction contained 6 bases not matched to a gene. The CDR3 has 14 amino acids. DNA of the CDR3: TGTGCCAGCAGTCTTTCACAGGGGGGCACTGAAGCTTTCTTT. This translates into CASSLSQGGTEAFF.

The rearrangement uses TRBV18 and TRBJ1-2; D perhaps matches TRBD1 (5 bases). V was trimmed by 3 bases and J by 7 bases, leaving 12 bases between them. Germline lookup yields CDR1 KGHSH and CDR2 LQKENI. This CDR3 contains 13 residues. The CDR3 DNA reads TGTGCCAGCTCACCGGGGACTAAGTCTGGCTACACCTTC. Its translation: CASSPGTKSGYTF.

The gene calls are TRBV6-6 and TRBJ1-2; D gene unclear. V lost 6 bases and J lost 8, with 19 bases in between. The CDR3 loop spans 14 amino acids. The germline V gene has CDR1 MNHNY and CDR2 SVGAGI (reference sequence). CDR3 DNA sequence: TGTGCCAGCAGCCGTCCGGAGGCTAATAGGGGCTACACCTTC. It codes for CASSRPEANRGYTF.

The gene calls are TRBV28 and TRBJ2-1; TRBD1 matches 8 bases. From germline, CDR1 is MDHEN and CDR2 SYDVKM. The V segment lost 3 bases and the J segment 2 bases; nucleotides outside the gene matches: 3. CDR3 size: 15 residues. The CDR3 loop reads CASSFSGGPYNEQFF. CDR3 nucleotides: TGTGCCAGCAGTTTTTCAGGGGGCCCCTACAATGAGCAGTTCTTC. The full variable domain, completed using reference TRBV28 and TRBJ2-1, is DVKVTQSSRYLVKRTGEKVFLECVQDMDHENMFWYRQDPGLGLRLIYFSYDVKMKEKGDIPEGYSVSREKKERFSLILESASTNQTSMYLCASSFSGGPYNEQFFGPGTRLTVL.

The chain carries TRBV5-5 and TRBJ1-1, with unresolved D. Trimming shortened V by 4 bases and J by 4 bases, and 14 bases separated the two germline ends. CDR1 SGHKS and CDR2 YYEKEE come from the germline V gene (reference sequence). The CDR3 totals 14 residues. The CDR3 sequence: CASSQRFGSTEAFF. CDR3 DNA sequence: TGTGCCAGCAGCCAAAGGTTTGGGAGCACTGAAGCTTTCTTT. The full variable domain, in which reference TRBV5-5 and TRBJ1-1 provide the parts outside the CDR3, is DAGVTQSPTHLIKTRGQQVTLRCSPISGHKSVSWYQQVLGQGPQFIFQYYEKEERGRGNFPDRFSARQFPNYSSELNVNALLLGDSALYLCASSQRFGSTEAFFGQGTRLTVV.

The CDR3 bases are TGTGCCAGCAGTTTACGTTTAGGACAGGGCTCTGGAAACACCATATATTTT. Translating it yields CASSLRLGQGSGNTIYF. The V call is TRBV28, the J call TRBJ1-3; 8 bases are shared with TRBD1. V shed 2 bases, J shed 0 bases, and the junction held 6 bases outside the gene matches. Germline CDR1 MDHEN, CDR2 SYDVKM. CDR3 length: 17 residues.

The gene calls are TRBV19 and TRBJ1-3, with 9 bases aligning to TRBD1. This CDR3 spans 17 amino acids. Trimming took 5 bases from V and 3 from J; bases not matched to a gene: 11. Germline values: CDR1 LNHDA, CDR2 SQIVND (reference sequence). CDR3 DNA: TGTGCCAGTAGTCCTCGCCCGGACAGGGGTTATGGAAACACCATATATTTT. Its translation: CASSPRPDRGYGNTIYF.

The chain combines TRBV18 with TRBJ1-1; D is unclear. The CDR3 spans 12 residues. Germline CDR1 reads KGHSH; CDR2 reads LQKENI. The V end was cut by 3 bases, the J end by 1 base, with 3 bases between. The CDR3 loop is CASSPQNTEAFF. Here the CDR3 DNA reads TGTGCCAGCTCACCTCAGAACACTGAAGCTTTCTTT.

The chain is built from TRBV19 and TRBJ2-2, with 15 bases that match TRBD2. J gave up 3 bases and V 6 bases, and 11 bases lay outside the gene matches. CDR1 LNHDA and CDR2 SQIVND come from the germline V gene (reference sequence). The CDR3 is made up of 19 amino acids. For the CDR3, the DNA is TGTGCCAGTAGCCCGGCGGGACTAGCGGGGGGTCCTCACACCGGGGAGCTGTTTTTT. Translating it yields CASSPAGLAGGPHTGELFF.